The 23 T cell receptor beta chains reported below all come from one sample, sequenced in a study of spatial heterogeneity in lung cancer. TCRdb reprocessed the 5' RACE reads with MiXCR, giving one entry per CDR3 protein. The sample holds 10,000 to 15,000 distinct CDR3 sequences, 3.9% seen once. Time point specified: sample taken at primary tumor resection. Frozen PBMC, nontumor lung or tumor provided whole RNA, which was sequenced unsorted. Sequencing was performed on PBMCs, taken at surgery. All receptors come from a male donor with early-stage non-small cell lung cancer.

This clonotype occurred many times. Since it is a stray read in a library aimed at alpha chains, this beta chain has a size that is not meaningful. The V and J genes are TRBV28 and TRBJ2-1; D not certain. The CDR3 is made up of 12 amino acids. The V gene lost 6 bases and the J gene lost 8 bases, with 11 bases spanning the gap. In germline, CDR1 is MDHEN, CDR2 SYDVKM. This CDR3 is CASSPDVHEQFF. Here the CDR3 DNA reads TGTGCCAGCAGCCCAGACGTCCATGAGCAGTTCTTC.

This clonotype was observed many times. As an off-target read in a library built for alpha chains, this beta chain has a frequency of little significance. This chain links TRBV10-3 with TRBJ1-1, with 7 bases aligning to TRBD1. The germline gives CDR1 ENHRY, CDR2 SYGVKD. There are 16 residues in the CDR3. Germline trimming cut 0 bases from V and 1 base from J; bases unmatched to any gene: 5. CDR3 amino acids: CAISESGNRGNTEAFF. The CDR3 region has the DNA TGTGCCATCAGTGAGTCGGGGAACAGGGGGAACACTGAAGCTTTCTTT.

There are many counts of this clonotype. Because this beta chain is a stray read in a library intended to capture alpha chains, its abundance should not be given much weight. The rearrangement links TRBV7-2 to TRBJ2-3; 8 nucleotides match TRBD1. The CDR3 is 15 amino acids. Trimming took 5 bases from V and 2 from J; bases not matched to a gene: 6. From germline, CDR1 is SGHTA and CDR2 FQGNSA. The CDR3 spells CASSPPGQVTDTQYF. The CDR3 DNA is TGTGCCAGCAGCCCCCCGGGACAGGTCACAGATACGCAGTATTTT.

This clonotype was recorded at least ten times. Being off target in a library aimed at alpha chains, this beta chain has a size of little meaning. The chain uses TRBV7-9 and TRBJ1-2; a weak D match, TRBD1 (6 bases). This CDR3 has 14 amino acids. CDR1 SEHNR and CDR2 FQNEAQ come from the germline V gene (reference sequence). Trimming shortened V by 7 bases and J by 4 bases, and 16 bases separated the two germline ends. The CDR3 protein is CASNNRAGIYGYTF. The CDR3 DNA reads TGTGCCAGCAACAACAGGGCCGGGATCTATGGCTACACCTTC. The variable domain in full, completed from reference TRBV7-9 and TRBJ1-2, reads DTGVSQNPRHKITKRGQNVTFRCDPISEHNRLYWYRQTLGQGPEFLTYFQNEAQLEKSRLLSDRFSAERPKGSFSTLEIQRTEQGDSAMYLCASNNRAGIYGYTFGSGTRLTVV.

At least ten counts were recorded for this clonotype. The library was prepared for alpha chains; this beta chain is a stray read, so its frequency means little. The rearrangement joins TRBV7-6 to TRBJ2-3; D may be TRBD2 (6 bases). In germline, CDR1 is SGHVS, CDR2 FNYEAQ. V was clipped by 5 bases and J by 2 bases, with 14 bases between them. This CDR3 is 15 amino acids long. Here the CDR3 reads CASSVGDSSTDTQYF. The CDR3, as DNA: TGTGCCAGCAGCGTAGGGGACTCGTCCACAGATACGCAGTATTTT.

This clonotype was seen ten or more times. With the library built for alpha chains, this beta chain is off target and its frequency is not meaningful. This chain connects TRBV5-1 to TRBJ2-5; TRBD1 matches 8 bases. CDR3 length: 15 amino acids. Germline CDR1 and CDR2: SGHRS and YFSETQ. V trimming: 1 base; J trimming: 1 base; junction bases outside the gene matches: 3. CDR3 coding DNA: TGCGCCAGCAGCTTGAACACAGGGGGCCAAGAGACCCAGTACTTC. Translation: CASSLNTGGQETQYF.

This clonotype rates as medium-sized (0.01 to 0.1%). The library was built for alpha chains, so this beta chain is an off-target read and its size means little. The rearrangement uses TRBV28 and TRBJ1-4; D is uncertain. V gave up 6 bases and J gave up 3 bases, with 14 bases separating them. Germline loops: CDR1 MDHEN, CDR2 SYDVKM. The CDR3 runs 15 residues. Written as DNA, the CDR3 is TGTGCCAGCAGCGCTTTGGGCCGTCCTAATGAAAAACTGTTTTTT. It yields the protein CASSALGRPNEKLFF.

This clonotype was recorded at least ten times. With the library built for alpha chains, this beta chain is off target and its frequency is not meaningful. This chain links TRBV7-9 with TRBJ1-3; D not resolved. The CDR3 length is 15 residues. CDR1 and CDR2 from the germline V gene are SEHNR and FQNEAQ (reference sequence). Trimming took 6 bases from V and 1 from J, leaving 13 bases between them. The CDR3 reads CASSLLRRSGNTIYF. CDR3 coding DNA: TGTGCCAGCAGTCTGCTTCGGAGGTCTGGAAACACCATATATTTT.

This clonotype was seen at least ten times. Because this beta chain is a stray read in a library intended to capture alpha chains, its abundance should not be given much weight. The chain has TRBV9 and TRBJ1-5; 9 bases match TRBD1. The length of the CDR3 is 16 residues. Germline CDR1 SGDLS, CDR2 YYNGEE. With 4 bases clipped from V and 3 bases from J, the junction kept 8 bases outside the gene matches. The CDR3, as DNA: TGTGCCAGCAGCCCGCGGACAGGGGAAGACAATCAGCCCCAGCATTTT. Its translation: CASSPRTGEDNQPQHF.

Within the sample, this clonotype is medium-sized (0.01 to 0.1%). The size of this beta chain means little, since it is a stray read in a library made for alpha chains. The chain has TRBV4-2 and TRBJ1-1, with D unresolved. Germline V gives CDR1 LGHNA, CDR2 YNFKEQ. Trimming took 4 bases from V and 4 from J, leaving 13 bases between them. This CDR3 comprises 14 residues. CDR3 sequence reads: CASSLRRVLTEAFF. The CDR3 region has the DNA TGTGCCAGCAGCCTTAGAAGGGTCCTCACTGAAGCTTTCTTT.

This clonotype has ten or more counts. This beta chain came through as a stray read in a library set up for alpha chains, and its size says little. The chain uses TRBV20-1 and TRBJ2-7; 12 bases agree with TRBD1. Germline CDR1 and CDR2: DFQATT and SNEGSKA (reference sequence). There are 13 residues in the CDR3. V gave up 6 bases and J gave up 6 bases; unmatched junction bases: 6. The CDR3 loop reads CSAPGQGASEQYF. The CDR3 coding sequence is TGCAGTGCGCCGGGACAGGGGGCAAGCGAGCAGTACTTC.

This clonotype was detected ten times or more. This beta chain is an unintended read in a library built for alpha chains; its size means little. The chain recombines TRBV7-9 with TRBJ2-1, with 14 bases identical to TRBD2. This CDR3 comprises 14 residues. In germline, CDR1 is SEHNR, CDR2 FQNEAQ (reference sequence). Trimming took 5 bases from V and 10 from J; bases not matched to a gene: 4. CDR3 sequence (DNA): TGTGCCAGCAGCCCGGGACTAGCGGGAGCAGAGCAGTTCTTC. Translation: CASSPGLAGAEQFF.

Ten or more counts support this clonotype. Little can be read into the size of this beta chain, an off-target read in a library designed for alpha chains. The gene calls are TRBV7-9 and TRBJ2-2, with a tentative D call TRBD1 (6 bases). The CDR3 extends over 17 amino acids. Looked up from germline, CDR1 is SEHNR and CDR2 is FQNEAQ (reference sequence). Trimming stripped 3 bases from V and 3 bases from J, with 17 bases between. This chain's CDR3 is CASSLGAQGLDTGELFF. In nucleotides, the CDR3 is TGTGCCAGCAGCTTGGGGGCACAGGGATTAGACACCGGGGAGCTGTTTTTT. Using reference TRBV7-9 and TRBJ2-2 for the parts outside the CDR3, the full variable domain is DTGVSQNPRHKITKRGQNVTFRCDPISEHNRLYWYRQTLGQGPEFLTYFQNEAQLEKSRLLSDRFSAERPKGSFSTLEIQRTEQGDSAMYLCASSLGAQGLDTGELFFGEGSRLTVL.

In its sample, this clonotype was seen many times. For a library built for alpha chains, this beta chain is a stray read; little rests on its size. Here the CDR3 reads CASRRGLETQYF. Here the CDR3 DNA reads TGTGCCAGCAGGAGGGGACTCGAGACCCAGTACTTC. This rearrangement joins TRBV28 to TRBJ2-5, with D tentatively TRBD2 (6 bases). CDR1 MDHEN and CDR2 SYDVKM come from the germline V gene. CDR3 size: 12 residues. Deletions cut 6 bases from V and 5 bases from J, with 10 bases between.

This clonotype was seen at least ten times. This beta chain slipped into a library made for alpha chains as a stray read, so its size is not meaningful. CDR3 protein: CASSLRGLAGDTQYF. Written as DNA, the CDR3 is TGTGCCAGCAGCTTAAGGGGACTAGCCGGCGATACGCAGTATTTT. This chain links TRBV7-3 with TRBJ2-3, with 9 bases lining up with TRBD2. J gave up 6 bases and V 1 base, and 5 bases lay outside the gene matches. The CDR3 length is 15 residues. Germline-derived CDR1 and CDR2 are SGHTA and FQGTGA. The full variable domain, with the rest looked up from reference TRBV7-3 and TRBJ2-3, is GAGVSQTPSNKVTEKGKYVELRCDPISGHTALYWYRQSLGQGPEFLIYFQGTGAADDSGLPNDRFFAVRPEGSVSTLKIQRTERGDSAVYLCASSLRGLAGDTQYFGPGTRLTVL.

This clonotype was seen at least ten times. Because the library targeted alpha chains, this beta chain is an off-target read whose size means little. CDR3 DNA sequence: TGTGCCAGCAGTTCCACAGGGAGAGGGTCACCCCTCCACTTT. Its translation: CASSSTGRGSPLHF. The rearrangement uses TRBV12-3 or TRBV12-4 and TRBJ1-6, with D possibly matching TRBD1 (6 bases). The CDR3 is 14 residues long. V lost 4 bases and J lost 10, with 14 bases in between.

This clonotype qualifies as large. This beta chain is a stray read from a library made for alpha chains; its abundance is not meaningful. The gene calls are TRBV27 and TRBJ2-2; either TRBD1 or TRBD2 may fit D (5 bases each). Germline loops: CDR1 MNHEY, CDR2 SMNVEV (reference sequence). The length of the CDR3 is 16 residues. V was cut by 5 bases and J by 4 bases, with 17 bases left in between. CDR3 region: CASSGGGPPGTGELFF. CDR3 nucleotides: TGTGCCAGCAGTGGGGGTGGGCCTCCAGGCACCGGGGAGCTGTTTTTT.

This clonotype was detected many times. This beta chain lies outside the target of a library built for alpha chains; its clone size means little. The chain employs TRBV28 and TRBJ2-5; 7 bases are a match to TRBD2. Germline values: CDR1 MDHEN, CDR2 SYDVKM. The CDR3 loop spans 16 amino acids. V was pared by 0 bases and J by 2 bases, with 6 bases of the junction left unmatched. Here the CDR3 reads CASSLWAGAQQETQYF. CDR3 nucleotides: TGTGCCAGCAGTTTATGGGCGGGAGCCCAACAAGAGACCCAGTACTTC.

This clonotype was recorded many times. This beta chain is off target for a library built for alpha chains, so its abundance means little. V gene TRBV20-1 combines with J gene TRBJ2-1; 11 positions agree with TRBD2. CDR1 is DFQATT, CDR2 SNEGSKA, per germline (reference sequence). V shed 6 bases and J 7 bases; nucleotides not matched to a gene: 8. The CDR3 covers 14 residues. This CDR3 reads CSAASSGRSNEQFF. CDR3 bases: TGCAGTGCCGCTTCTAGCGGGAGGTCTAATGAGCAGTTCTTC.

At least ten counts were recorded for this clonotype. This beta chain is off target for a library built for alpha chains, so its abundance means little. The chain combines TRBV20-1 with TRBJ1-2, with D tentatively TRBD1 (6 bases). CDR3 length equals 13 residues. The ends were cut back, 0 bases at V and 3 bases at J, with 8 bases in the middle. In germline, CDR1 is DFQATT, CDR2 SNEGSKA (reference sequence). DNA of the CDR3: TGCAGTGCTAGAGACACAGGGCACTATGGCTACACCTTC. It codes for CSARDTGHYGYTF.

As for this clonotype: This beta chain is a stray read from a library made for alpha chains; its abundance is not meaningful. V is TRBV4-3 and J is TRBJ2-1; 7 bases map to TRBD2. Germline V CDR1 and CDR2: LGHNA, YSLEER. The CDR3 loop spans 15 amino acids. The V and J ends lost 1 base and 4 bases, in that order; junction bases with no gene match: 4. The CDR3 region has the DNA TGCGCCAGCAGCCAAGTTCTAGCGGAATACAATGAGCAGTTCTTC. Protein product: CASSQVLAEYNEQFF.

As for this clonotype: The library was designed around alpha chains, so this beta chain is a stray read whose abundance carries little weight. This sequence joins TRBV12-3 or TRBV12-4 and TRBJ1-3; D is perhaps TRBD1 (5 bases). This CDR3 is 17 amino acids long. V lost 4 bases to trimming and J lost 0 bases, with 16 bases between them. CDR3 sequence: CASSSIRGLRSGNTIYF. In DNA form, the CDR3 reads TGTGCCAGCAGTTCAATAAGGGGACTACGCTCTGGAAACACCATATATTTT.

This clonotype was recorded a few times. This beta chain lies outside the target of a library built for alpha chains; its clone size means little. The chain recombines TRBV19 with TRBJ2-3; TRBD2 aligns across 9 bases. The CDR3 covers 15 residues. The V gene end was trimmed by 5 bases and the J gene end by 9 bases; junction bases not matched to a gene: 12. Looked up from germline, CDR1 is LNHDA and CDR2 is SQIVND (reference sequence). The CDR3 loop is CASSARPAGGSTQYF. The CDR3 nucleotides are TGTGCCAGTAGTGCCCGCCCAGCGGGAGGCAGCACGCAGTATTTT.